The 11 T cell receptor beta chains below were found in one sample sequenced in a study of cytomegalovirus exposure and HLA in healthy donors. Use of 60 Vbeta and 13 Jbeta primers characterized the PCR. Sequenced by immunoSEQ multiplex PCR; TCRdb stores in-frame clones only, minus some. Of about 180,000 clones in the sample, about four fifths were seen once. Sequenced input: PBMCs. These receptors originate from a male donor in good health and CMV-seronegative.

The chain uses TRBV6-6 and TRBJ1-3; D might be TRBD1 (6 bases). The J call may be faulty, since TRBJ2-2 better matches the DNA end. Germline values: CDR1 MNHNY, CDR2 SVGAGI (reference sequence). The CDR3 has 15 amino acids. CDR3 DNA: TGTGCCAGCAGCCCGACAGGCGAGAACACCGGGGAGCTGTTTTTT. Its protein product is CASSPTGENTGELFF.

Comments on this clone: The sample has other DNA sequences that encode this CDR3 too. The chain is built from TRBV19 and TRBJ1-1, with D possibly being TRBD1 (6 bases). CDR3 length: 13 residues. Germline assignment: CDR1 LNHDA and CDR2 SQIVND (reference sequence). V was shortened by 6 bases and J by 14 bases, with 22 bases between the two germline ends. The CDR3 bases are TGTGCCAGTAGGCTGGGGAGAGGGGGTGACTGGTTCTTT. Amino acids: CASRLGRGGDWFF.

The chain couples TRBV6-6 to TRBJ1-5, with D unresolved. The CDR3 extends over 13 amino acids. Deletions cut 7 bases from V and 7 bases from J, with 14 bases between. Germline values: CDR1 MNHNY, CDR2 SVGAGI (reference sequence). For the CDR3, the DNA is TGTGCCAGCACCACGGGTTCTCGGCAGCCCCAGCATTTT. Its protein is CASTTGSRQPQHF.

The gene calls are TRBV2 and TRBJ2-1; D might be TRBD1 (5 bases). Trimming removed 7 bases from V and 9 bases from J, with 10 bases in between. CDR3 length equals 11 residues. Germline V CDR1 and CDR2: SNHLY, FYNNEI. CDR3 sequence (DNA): TGTGCCAGCATCGACAGCGTTGAGCAGTTCTTC. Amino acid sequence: CASIDSVEQFF.

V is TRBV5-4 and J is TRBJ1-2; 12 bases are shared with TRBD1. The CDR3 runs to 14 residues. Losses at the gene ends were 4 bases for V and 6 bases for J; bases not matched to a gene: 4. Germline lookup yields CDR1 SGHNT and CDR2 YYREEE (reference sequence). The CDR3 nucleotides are TGTGCCAGCAGCCGGGACAGGGGGCAGGATGGCTACACCTTC. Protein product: CASSRDRGQDGYTF. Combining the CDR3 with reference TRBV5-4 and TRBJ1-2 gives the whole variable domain ETGVTQSPTHLIKTRGQQVTLRCSSQSGHNTVSWYQQALGQGPQFIFQYYREEENGRGNFPPRFSGLQFPNYSSELNVNALELDDSALYLCASSRDRGQDGYTFGSGTRLTVV.

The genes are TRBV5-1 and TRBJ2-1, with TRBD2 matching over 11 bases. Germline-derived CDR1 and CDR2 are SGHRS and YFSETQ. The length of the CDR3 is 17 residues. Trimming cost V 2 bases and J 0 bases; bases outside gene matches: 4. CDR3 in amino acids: CASSFLAGGSSYNEQFF. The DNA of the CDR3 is TGCGCCAGCAGCTTCCTAGCGGGGGGAAGCTCCTACAATGAGCAGTTCTTC.

The CDR3 nucleotides read TGTGCCAGCACCAGAGGGGCGGGGTTGGAGACCCAGTACTTC. Amino acid sequence: CASTRGAGLETQYF. The rearrangement joins TRBV6-5 to TRBJ2-5; D perhaps matches TRBD2 (6 bases). Germline values: CDR1 MNHEY, CDR2 SVGAGI. There are 14 residues in the CDR3. Between the trimmed V and J ends, which lost 7 bases and 5 bases, there was a span of 17 bases.

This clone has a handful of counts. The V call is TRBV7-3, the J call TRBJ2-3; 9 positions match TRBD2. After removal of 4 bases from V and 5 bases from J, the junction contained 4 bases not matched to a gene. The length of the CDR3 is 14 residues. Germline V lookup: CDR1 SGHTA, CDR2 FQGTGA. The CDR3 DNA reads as TGTGCCAGCAGCTCTTCAGCGGGAGGAGATACGCAGTATTTT. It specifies CASSSSAGGDTQYF. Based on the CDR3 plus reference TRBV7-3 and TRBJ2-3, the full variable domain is GAGVSQTPSNKVTEKGKYVELRCDPISGHTALYWYRQSLGQGPEFLIYFQGTGAADDSGLPNDRFFAVRPEGSVSTLKIQRTERGDSAVYLCASSSSAGGDTQYFGPGTRLTVL.

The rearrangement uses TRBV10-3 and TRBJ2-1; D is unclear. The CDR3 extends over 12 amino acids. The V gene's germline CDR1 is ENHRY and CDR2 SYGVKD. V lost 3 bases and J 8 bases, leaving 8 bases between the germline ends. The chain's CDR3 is CAISESVHEQFF. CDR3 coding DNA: TGTGCCATCAGTGAATCGGTGCATGAGCAGTTCTTC.

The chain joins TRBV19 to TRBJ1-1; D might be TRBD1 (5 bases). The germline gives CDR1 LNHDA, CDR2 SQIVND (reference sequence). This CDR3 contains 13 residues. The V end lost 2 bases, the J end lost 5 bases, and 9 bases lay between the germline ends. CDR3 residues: CASSISGLTEAFF. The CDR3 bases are TGTGCCAGTAGTATATCAGGGCTGACTGAAGCTTTCTTT.

This CDR3 reads CSVEGGRVRGYTF. CDR3 nucleotide sequence: TGCAGCGTTGAAGGAGGCAGGGTTCGTGGCTACACCTTC. The chain has TRBV29-1 and TRBJ1-2; TRBD1 is a possible D gene (5 bases). The CDR3 length is 13 residues. From germline, CDR1 is SQVTM and CDR2 ANQGSEA. V lost 1 base to trimming and J lost 7 bases, with 13 bases between them.